These T cell receptor beta chains were read from a single sample in a study of tumour-infiltrating T cells in Burkitt lymphoma. Here immunoSEQ multiplex PCR was the method, and the copy in TCRdb shows in-frame clones only, minus some. The sample lists about 50,000 clones; less than 40% were seen once. The sequencing input was tumor tissue. The source is a human donor with Burkitt lymphoma. Each CDR3 is given without its conserved first and last residue. A D gene is named only where the DNA matches it firmly.

j_gene | len | v_gene | d_gene | CDR3aa
TRBJ1-2 | 11 | TRBV7-2 | . | ATNRDYVDGYT
TRBJ1-1 | 11 | TRBV18 | . | ASSALMNTEAF
TRBJ1-5 | 12 | TRBV4-1 | . | ASSQEYRAQPQH
TRBJ1-4 | 13 | TRBV28 | TRBD1 | ASSQGGRVSEKLF
TRBJ1-6 | 14 | TRBV7-2 | . | ASSLTPGVRNSPLH
TRBJ2-4 | 12 | TRBV9 | TRBD2 | ASSVDQGLAVQY
TRBJ1-2 | 11 | TRBV5-1 | . | ASSLSGIYGYT
TRBJ2-5 | 13 | TRBV5-4 | TRBD1 | ASRRTGTVQETQY
TRBJ2-7 | 13 | TRBV27 | . | ASSSFSGGLGEQY
TRBJ2-3 | 10 | TRBV6-5 | . | ASSPGGDTQY
TRBJ1-3 | 12 | TRBV7-2 | TRBD1 | ASTKDRGGNTIY
TRBJ1-2 | 12 | TRBV29-1 | TRBD1 | SVPATGPNYGYT
TRBJ1-1 | 14 | TRBV29-1 | . | SALSSDRSQGTEAF
TRBJ2-7 | 11 | TRBV19 | . | ASSPGSPYEQY
TRBJ2-7 | 10 | TRBV5-1 | TRBD1 | ASSFLGQEQY
TRBJ2-6 | 13 | TRBV7-8 | . | ASSRTGSGANVLT
TRBJ1-5 | 10 | TRBV28 | TRBD1 | ASSRGQEAQH
TRBJ2-3 | 10 | TRBV19 | . | ASSLMGDTQY
TRBJ2-3 | 12 | TRBV4-2 | . | ASSQGLRPDTQY
TRBJ1-5 | 15 | TRBV28 | TRBD1 | ASSTRDREISNQPQH
TRBJ2-3 | 16 | TRBV4-3 | . | ASSQDRSRGAGVDTQY
TRBJ1-1 | 11 | TRBV27 | . | TSSLLSNTEAF
TRBJ2-4 | 13 | TRBV7-9 | TRBD1 | ASAPFGTGENIQY
TRBJ1-5 | 13 | TRBV11-2 | . | ASSLGSVSNQPQH
TRBJ1-5 | 16 | TRBV19 | . | ASSIRQALPYSNQPQH
TRBJ1-5 | 12 | TRBV9 | TRBD1 | ASSSGGINQPQH
TRBJ2-3 | 13 | TRBV2 | . | ASDQTDSSTDTQY
TRBJ2-5 | 12 | TRBV9 | . | ASNEHGLQETQY
TRBJ2-3 | 13 | TRBV7-2 | . | ASRGGGTVGDTQY
TRBJ1-4 | 12 | TRBV6-1 | TRBD1 | ASSRDRAHEKLF
TRBJ2-7 | 11 | TRBV18 | TRBD1 | ASSRDRAYEQY
TRBJ1-4 | 13 | TRBV4-3 | TRBD1 | ASSPTGATNEKLF
TRBJ1-6 | 13 | TRBV5-4 | . | ASSLSGSSNSPLH
TRBJ1-2 | 12 | TRBV9 | . | ASSVDSLDYGYT
TRBJ2-2 | 12 | TRBV7-9 | . | ASSLGGSTGELF
TRBJ1-1 | 14 | TRBV5-4 | TRBD1 | ASSRAQGDGGTEAF
TRBJ2-3 | 13 | TRBV5-5 | . | ASSLGAGSTDTQY
TRBJ2-7 | 13 | TRBV4-3 | TRBD1 | ASSQGQGPSYEQY
TRBJ1-3 | 13 | TRBV6-1 | TRBD1 | ASSAGQGGKNTIY
TRBJ1-6 | 14 | TRBV27 | . | ASSLSPGGRGSPLH
TRBJ2-7 | 13 | TRBV2 | TRBD1 | ASSAGGTGGRQQY
TRBJ1-2 | 11 | TRBV6-5 | TRBD1 | ASSYRTGDGYT